Listed below are T cell receptor beta chains from one sample, sequenced in a study of blood T cell repertoires in COVID-19. The table came from immunoSEQ multiplex PCR; TCRdb's copy has only in-frame clones and leaves some out. The sample consists of 20,000 to 30,000 clones, approximately 78% of them appearing once. Sequencing input: peripheral blood. All receptors derive from a human donor in a cohort sampled during active COVID-19. Each CDR3 is given with its conserved first and last residue. The D gene is left open where the match is weak. Clone size is shown for a subset of rows, as once, few, many or a class of expanded clone.

TRBV10-3,TRBD1,TRBJ1-4,.,TGTGCCATCAGTGGGGGCGAGGGGGCTCGGGAAAAACTGTTTTTT,CAISGGEGAREKLFF
TRBV7-2,.,TRBJ1-2,once,TGTGCCAGCAGCCCGAGCGGGGGCTATGGCTACACCTTC,CASSPSGGYGYTF
TRBV3-1/TRBV3-2,TRBD2,TRBJ2-7,.,TGTGCCAGCAGCCAAGGCCTGGGACTAGCGATCTACGAGCAGTACTTC,CASSQGLGLAIYEQYF
TRBV4-3,.,TRBJ1-1,few,TGCGCCAGCAGCCAAGATCAAGGGGACTGGGGCGAAGCTTTCTTT,CASSQDQGDWGEAFF
TRBV19,.,TRBJ2-4,.,TGTGCCAGTACCCTAGGGGGGGTGGGAGCCAAAAACATTCAGTACTTC,CASTLGGVGAKNIQYF
TRBV30,TRBD1,TRBJ1-1,.,TGTGCCTGTCTCACAGGGGTGAACACTGAAGCTTTCTTT,CACLTGVNTEAFF
TRBV5-1,TRBD1,TRBJ1-2,.,TGCGCCAGCAGCTTACAGGGGGACTATGGCTACACCTTC,CASSLQGDYGYTF
TRBV12-3/TRBV12-4,.,TRBJ2-5,.,TGTGCCAGTGGACAGAAACAAGAGACCCAGTACTTC,CASGQKQETQYF
TRBV7-3,.,TRBJ2-1,.,TGTGCCAGCAGCCCCGGTGTTAACAATGAGCAGTTCTTC,CASSPGVNNEQFF
TRBV4-2,.,TRBJ2-7,.,TGTGCCAGCAGCCAAGGGGTCGGGGCCTACGAGCAGTACTTC,CASSQGVGAYEQYF
TRBV4-2,TRBD2,TRBJ2-4,.,TGTGCCAGCAGCCCAGGAGCGGGGGTTAACATTCAGTACTTC,CASSPGAGVNIQYF
TRBV5-1,.,TRBJ2-1,.,TGCGCCAGCAGCTTGTCAAGCGGAGACTACAATGAGCAGTTCTTC,CASSLSSGDYNEQFF
TRBV27,.,TRBJ2-3,.,TGTGCCAGCACCCCTTTGGGAGCGCGGGACACAGATACGCAGTATTTT,CASTPLGARDTDTQYF